The T cell receptor (beta chain) described here comes from a study of blood T cell repertoires in COVID-19 (dated by TCRdb to about 2020). Concerning the study at large: The collaborator samples originated in the United States, Italy and Spain and spanned the acute and convalescent phases of COVID-19. The prospective study material was composed of cDNA or gDNA derived from T cells, B-cell-depleted T cells, or PBMCs. Subjects who had been exposed to COVID-19, were actively infected with it, or had recovered from it provided the deeply sampled blood TCRbeta repertoires that made up the dataset. The repertoires were released in a freely available public database meant as a resource for research on the immune response to SARS-CoV-2. Samples came from the ongoing ImmuneRACE study (first 160 participants) plus 1,254 subjects from 6 global collaborators. Sample metadata almost always included a de-identified subject ID, COVID-19 status, age in years and sex. HLA class I and class II types, where available, came from metadata supplied by the sample provider rather than from assay-based typing. General findings and caveats noted by the study authors: Clinical and demographic metadata were provided uncurated, with the amount varying by source and participant.

Each collaborating institution followed its own protocols to collect whole blood in K2EDTA tubes. For TCRbeta analysis, collaborator samples were shipped as frozen whole blood, as isolated PBMCs, or as DNA extracted from either sample type. The immunoSEQ Assay, a bias-controlled multiplex PCR, was used to amplify TCRbeta CDR3 regions from genomic DNA. On the authors' methods: The number of nucleated cells in each sample was estimated by amplification of reference gene primers within the assay. To quantify the absolute abundance of each unique TCRbeta CDR3 rearrangement, sequence reads were collapsed and filtered. For each sample, productive Simpson clonality was calculated as the square root of Simpson's diversity index over productive rearrangements. Here the immuneACCESS table is served through TCRdb, limited to in-frame sequences with V and J called. Missing clones are a known gap in these copies; in checked studies unresolved V genes cover under half, and the rest lacks a known reason. Clone size and V and J calls were adopted from that table, with D and trimming inferred from the DNA. In this sample the table shows roughly 120,000 clones, around three quarters of which occur a single time. The top ten hold 5% to 7.5% of the sample.

The CDR3 has 14 amino acids, counting the end cysteine and phenylalanine. The sequence is cut down to CDR3 DNA, 42 bases in frame from base 1. V and J lose 9 bases and 0 bases, and a span of 11 bases separates them. The germline V gene (reference sequence) supplies CDR1 LNHDA and CDR2 SQIVND. Note on this clone: The clone's antigen remains unknown. Base qualities are missing; no much larger clone stands one base away.

The sequence came from a man in his 70s with acute or convalescent COVID-19. Sequences were obtained from peripheral blood. The chain is assembled from TRBV19 and TRBJ1-4, with no D gene named confidently. The CDR3 is CASGVTATNEKLFF. The DNA reads as follows: TGTGCCAGCGGGGTTACTGCAACTAATGAAAAACTGTTTTTT. This CDR3, with the reference TRBV19 and TRBJ1-4 proteins standing in past its ends, gives the full variable domain DGGITQSPKYLFRKEGQNVTLSCEQNLNHDAMYWYRQDPGQGLRLIYYSQIVNDFQKGDIAEGYSVSREKKESFPLTVTSAQKNPTAFYLCASGVTATNEKLFFGSGTQLSVL.